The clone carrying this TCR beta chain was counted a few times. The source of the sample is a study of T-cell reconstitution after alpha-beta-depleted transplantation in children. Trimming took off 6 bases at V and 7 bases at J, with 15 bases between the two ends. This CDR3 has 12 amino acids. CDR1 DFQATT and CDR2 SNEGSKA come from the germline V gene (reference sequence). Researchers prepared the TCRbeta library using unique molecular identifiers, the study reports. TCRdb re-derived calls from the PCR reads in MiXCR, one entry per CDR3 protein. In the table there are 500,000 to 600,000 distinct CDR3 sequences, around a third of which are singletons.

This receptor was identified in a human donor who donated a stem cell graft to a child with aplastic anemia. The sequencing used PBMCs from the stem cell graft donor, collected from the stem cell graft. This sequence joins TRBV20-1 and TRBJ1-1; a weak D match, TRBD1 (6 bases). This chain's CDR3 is CSAGGGILEAFF. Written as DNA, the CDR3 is TGCAGTGCCGGAGGGGGGATTCTTGAAGCTTTCTTT.